Listed here are 22 T cell receptor beta chains from one sample, sequenced in a study of Graves' ophthalmopathy and Graves' hyperthyroidism. Amplified TCR beta CDR3 regions were obtained using RNA transcripts as template. Second-round multiplex PCR came after a first-round RT-PCR that employed HTBI primers. MiXCR, run by TCRdb on the multiplex PCR reads, gives a single entry per CDR3 protein. The table lists 600,000 to 950,000 distinct CDR3 sequences, approximately 40% of them singletons. The specimen sequenced was peripheral blood. Receptor source: an adult man with Graves' ophthalmopathy.

CDR3 protein: CSVDSQSETQYF. CDR3 nucleotide sequence: TGCAGCGTGGATAGCCAATCAGAGACCCAGTACTTC. This rearrangement joins TRBV29-1 to TRBJ2-5; no reliable D call. The germline V gene encodes CDR1 SQVTM and CDR2 ANQGSEA. The CDR3 has 12 amino acids. V lost 6 bases, J lost 4 bases, and 12 bases lay in between. Filled out from reference TRBV29-1 and TRBJ2-5, the complete variable domain reads SAVISQKPSRDICQRGTSLTIQCQVDSQVTMMFWYRQQPGQSLTLIATANQGSEATYESGFVIDKFPISRPNLTFSTLTVSNMSPEDSSIYLCSVDSQSETQYFGPGTRLLVL.

The sample holds a few counts of this clonotype. The chain carries TRBV4-1 and TRBJ2-5; a weak D match, TRBD2 (6 bases). V was cut by 0 bases and J by 1 base, with 12 bases left in between. There are 16 residues in the CDR3. Germline CDR1 reads MGHRA; CDR2 reads YSYEKL. The CDR3 spells CASSQEDYRRQETQYF. The CDR3 nucleotides are TGCGCCAGCAGCCAAGAGGACTACAGACGCCAAGAGACCCAGTACTTC.

In this sample, this clonotype turned up a few times. J is TRBJ2-5 and V is TRBV9; D is unclear. Germline assignment: CDR1 SGDLS and CDR2 YYNGEE. The CDR3 runs to 14 residues. Between the trimmed V and J ends, which lost 0 bases and 7 bases, there was a span of 13 bases. The CDR3 region is CASSVDSFWGTQYF. CDR3 in DNA: TGTGCCAGCAGCGTAGATTCATTTTGGGGGACCCAGTACTTC.

Points on this clonotype: Since a much larger clone is just one base distant, this may be a read error. The gene calls are TRBV7-8 and TRBJ1-2; a possible D gene is TRBD1 (6 bases). The CDR3 length is 14 residues. The germline V gene has CDR1 SGHVS and CDR2 FQNEAQ. In nucleotides, the CDR3 is TGTGCCAGCAGCCCCCTCCCAGTCTCTGGGGGCTGCACCTTC. Translating it yields CASSPLPVSGGCTF.

In its sample, this clonotype was seen many times. The chain is built from TRBV7-8 and TRBJ2-5; 8 nucleotides agree with TRBD2. The CDR3 is 15 residues long. Per germline, CDR1 SGHVS and CDR2 FQNEAQ. The ends lost 0 bases at V and 7 bases at J; junction bases unmatched: 7. The CDR3 reads CASSLAAGARGTQYF. Written as DNA, the CDR3 is TGTGCCAGCAGCTTAGCAGCGGGGGCGCGCGGGACCCAGTACTTC. The entire variable domain, with the rest obtained from reference TRBV7-8 and TRBJ2-5, is as follows: GAGVSQSPRYKVAKRGQDVALRCDPISGHVSLFWYQQALGQGPEFLTYFQNEAQLDKSGLPSDRFFAERPEGSVSTLKIQRTQQEDSAVYLCASSLAAGARGTQYFGPGTRLLVL.

This clonotype was seen once. The J gene is TRBJ2-2, the V gene TRBV9; D is possibly TRBD2 (6 bases). Germline V CDR1 and CDR2: SGDLS, YYNGEE. Trimming cost V 4 bases and J 0 bases, with 16 bases left between them. The CDR3 runs to 17 residues. The CDR3 nucleotides are TGTGCCAGCAGCCCCCGGTCCCTAGCGACGAACACCGGGGAGCTGTTTTTT. Translated, it gives CASSPRSLATNTGELFF.

This chain links TRBV29-1 with TRBJ2-5; 9 nucleotides line up with TRBD1. Germline loops: CDR1 SQVTM, CDR2 ANQGSEA. The CDR3 spans 13 residues. The trim removed 3 bases at V and 5 bases at J, leaving 4 bases unmatched. The CDR3 is CSVEDRGTETQYF. The CDR3 region has the DNA TGCAGCGTTGAGGACAGGGGTACCGAGACCCAGTACTTC.

The J gene is TRBJ2-2, the V gene TRBV4-2; D perhaps matches TRBD2 (6 bases). Deletions cut 0 bases from V and 8 bases from J, with 13 bases between. CDR3 length: 15 residues. Germline CDR1 is LGHNA and CDR2 is YNFKEQ. The CDR3 loop is CASSQDGSSVGELFF. Written as DNA, the CDR3 is TGTGCCAGCAGCCAAGACGGATCTAGCGTGGGGGAGCTGTTTTTT.

The chain links TRBV11-2 to TRBJ1-3, with TRBD1 as a possible D gene (5 bases). V was trimmed by 5 bases and J by 15 bases, leaving 17 bases between them. Germline CDR1 and CDR2: SGHAT and FQNNGV. The CDR3 is 12 residues long. In nucleotides, the CDR3 is TGTGCCAGCAGCAAGGACGGACAAGGCACATATTTT. It encodes CASSKDGQGTYF.

The chain combines TRBV29-1 with TRBJ2-7, with TRBD1 matching 7 bases. Germline CDR1 reads SQVTM; CDR2 reads ANQGSEA. The CDR3 is made up of 17 amino acids. Losses at the gene ends were 6 bases for V and 6 bases for J; bases not matched to a gene: 23. Written as DNA, the CDR3 is TGCAGCGTAGGTGGGACAGCGAGAGAGACTGACCCTGGCGAGCAGTACTTC. Translated: CSVGGTARETDPGEQYF.

This clonotype was seen more than once but under ten times. V usage is TRBV4-1 and J usage is TRBJ1-1; D gene unclear. Germline values: CDR1 MGHRA, CDR2 YSYEKL. The ends were cut back, 1 base at V and 12 bases at J, with 9 bases in the middle. The CDR3 consists of 11 residues. CDR3 sequence (DNA): TGCGCCAGCAGCCAAGGGGGTAGATCTTTCTTT. Residues: CASSQGGRSFF.

As concerns this clonotype: The conserved closing phenylalanine or tryptophan is absent in this CDR3, likely reflecting a read error. V gene TRBV19 combines with J gene TRBJ1-1; D is ambiguous. V lost 5 bases, J lost 7 bases, and 23 bases lay in between. The germline gives CDR1 LNHDA, CDR2 SQIVND (reference sequence). The CDR3 length is 16 residues. The CDR3 here is CASSVGSSYRVGEAFL. The CDR3 DNA is TGTGCCAGTAGTGTGGGGTCTAGCTACCGAGTTGGTGAAGCTTTCCTT.

Comment on this clonotype: A much larger clone is a single base away; this may be a read error. In this CDR3 the conserved last residue, phenylalanine or tryptophan, is missing, so a read error is likely. The genes are TRBV19 and TRBJ1-2, with no clear D. The V and J ends lost 10 bases and 5 bases respectively, with 11 bases between them. Per the germline V gene, CDR1 is LNHDA and CDR2 is SQIVND (reference sequence). The CDR3 runs 11 residues. This CDR3 reads CATSIGYGYTS. The CDR3 nucleotides are TGTGCCACCAGTATTGGATATGGCTACACCTCC.

This clonotype has more than one count but fewer than ten. The J gene is TRBJ2-7, the V gene TRBV12-3 or TRBV12-4; no reliable D call. The V end was cut by 3 bases, the J end by 4 bases, with 7 bases between. The CDR3 consists of 12 residues. CDR3 in DNA: TGTGCCAGCAGTTTCGGCGAATACGAGCAGTACTTC. This sequence encodes CASSFGEYEQYF.

This clonotype was seen ten or more times. V usage is TRBV29-1 and J usage is TRBJ1-1; D gene ambiguous. Trimming removed 2 bases from V and 7 bases from J, with 14 bases in between. CDR3 length equals 13 residues. Per the germline V gene, CDR1 is SQVTM and CDR2 is ANQGSEA. The CDR3 DNA reads as TGCAGCGTTGAAACCCCCGGGTCCGGTGAAGCTTTCTTT. This codes for CSVETPGSGEAFF.

As regards this clonotype: At one boundary the junction diverges from the germline segment, which might be a read error. The V and J genes are TRBV7-9 and TRBJ1-3, with a tentative D call TRBD1 (6 bases). The CDR3 has 13 residues. The V gene's germline CDR1 is SEHNR and CDR2 FQNEAQ (reference sequence). The CDR3 DNA is TGTGCCAGCAGCTCGTCCCGAGGACAGATCCTCTTTTTT. Translated: CASSSSRGQILFF.

In its sample, this clonotype was seen a few times. The chain is built from TRBV27 and TRBJ1-1; D is uncertain. The CDR3 has 14 amino acids. The V end was cut by 3 bases, the J end by 1 base, with 9 bases between. CDR1 is MNHEY and CDR2 is SMNVEV in the germline V gene (reference sequence). The CDR3 sequence is CASSFGLKNTEAFF. The CDR3, as DNA: TGTGCCAGCAGTTTTGGACTGAAGAACACTGAAGCTTTCTTT.

A few counts support this clonotype. The CDR3 DNA is TGTGCCAGCGGTCGGGCGGATCAGCCCCAGCATTTT. Amino acids: CASGRADQPQHF. V and J are TRBV6-6 and TRBJ1-5; D is uncertain. The germline gives CDR1 MNHNY, CDR2 SVGAGI (reference sequence). The CDR3 loop spans 12 amino acids. Trimming took off 8 bases at V and 5 bases at J, with 10 bases between the two ends.

The V call is TRBV6-5, the J call TRBJ1-2; D is unclear. Germline V gene sequence: CDR1 MNHEY, CDR2 SVGAGI. The CDR3 sequence is 13 residues long. The germline V and J ends were trimmed by 7 bases and 8 bases, with 17 bases remaining between them. CDR3 bases: TGTGCCAGCACCCGAGTGGGAAATATGGGCTACACCTTC. Residues: CASTRVGNMGYTF.

On this clonotype: This could be a read error, since a much larger clone is one nucleotide away. CDR3 sequence reads: CASNPTSGAYEQYF. The CDR3 DNA reads TGTGCCAGCAACCCGACTAGCGGGGCCTACGAGCAGTACTTC. J is TRBJ2-7 and V is TRBV7-2, with 11 nucleotides matching TRBD2. This CDR3 contains 14 residues. CDR1 and CDR2 from the germline V gene are SGHTA and FQGNSA. The V and J ends lost 7 bases and 2 bases, in that order; junction bases with no gene match: 4.

Details on this clonotype: Lacking the conserved final phenylalanine or tryptophan, this CDR3 likely reflects a read error. The DNA is left out, because the CDR3 cannot be placed on it with certainty; the CDR3 is given as TCRdb lists it. This sequence joins TRBV2 and TRBJ2-5; the tabulated D call, TRBD1, remains unverified against the DNA. Ends included, the CDR3 has 10 residues. The germline V gene has CDR1 SNHLY and CDR2 FYNNEI. CDR3 protein: CASRSGTTNT.

This clonotype was seen a handful of times. The chain has TRBV2 and TRBJ2-6; D is uncertain. The CDR3 is made up of 15 amino acids. The germline V gene encodes CDR1 SNHLY and CDR2 FYNNEI. The V gene lost 3 bases and the J gene lost 0 bases, with 6 bases spanning the gap. CDR3 protein: CASSDQSSGANVLTF. CDR3 in DNA: TGTGCCAGCAGTGATCAGAGCTCTGGGGCCAACGTCCTGACTTTC.